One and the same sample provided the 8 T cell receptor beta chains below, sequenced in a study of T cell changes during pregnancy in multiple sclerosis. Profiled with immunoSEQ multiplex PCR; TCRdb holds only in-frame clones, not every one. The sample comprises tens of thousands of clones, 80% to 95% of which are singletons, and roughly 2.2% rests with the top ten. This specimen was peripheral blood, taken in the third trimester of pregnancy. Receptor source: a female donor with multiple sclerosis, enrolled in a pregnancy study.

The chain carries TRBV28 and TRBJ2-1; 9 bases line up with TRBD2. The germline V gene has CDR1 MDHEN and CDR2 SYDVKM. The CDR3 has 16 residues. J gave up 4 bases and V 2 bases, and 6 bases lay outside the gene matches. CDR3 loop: CASSLRAGGPYNEQFF. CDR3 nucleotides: TGTGCCAGCAGTTTACGGGCGGGAGGGCCTTACAATGAGCAGTTCTTC.

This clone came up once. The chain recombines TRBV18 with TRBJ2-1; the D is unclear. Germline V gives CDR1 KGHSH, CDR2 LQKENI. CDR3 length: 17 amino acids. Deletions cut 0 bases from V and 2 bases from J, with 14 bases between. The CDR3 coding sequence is TGTGCCAGCTCACCACCGAGTCCGCAGGCGCCCTACAATGAGCAGTTCTTC. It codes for CASSPPSPQAPYNEQFF.

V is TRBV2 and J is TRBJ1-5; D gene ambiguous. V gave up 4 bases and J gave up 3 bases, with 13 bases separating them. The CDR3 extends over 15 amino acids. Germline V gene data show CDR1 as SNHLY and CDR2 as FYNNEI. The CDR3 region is CASSGGLIDNQPQHF. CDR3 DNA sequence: TGTGCCAGCAGTGGAGGACTCATTGACAATCAGCCCCAGCATTTT.

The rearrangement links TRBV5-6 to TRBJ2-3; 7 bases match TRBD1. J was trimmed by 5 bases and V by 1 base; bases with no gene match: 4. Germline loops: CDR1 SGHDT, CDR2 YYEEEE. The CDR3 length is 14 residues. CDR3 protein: CASSLIGGIDTQYF. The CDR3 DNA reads TGTGCCAGCAGCTTGATAGGGGGCATAGATACGCAGTATTTT.

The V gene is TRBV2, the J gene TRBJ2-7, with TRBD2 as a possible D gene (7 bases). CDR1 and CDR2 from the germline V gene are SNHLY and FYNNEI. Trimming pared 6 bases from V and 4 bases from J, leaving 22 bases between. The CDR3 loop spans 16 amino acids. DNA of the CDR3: TGTGCCAGCAGCGACTTGATTCAGGGGCGGGGGTACGAGCAGTACTTC. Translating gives CASSDLIQGRGYEQYF. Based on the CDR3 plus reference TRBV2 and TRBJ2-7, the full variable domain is EPEVTQTPSHQVTQMGQEVILRCVPISNHLYFYWYRQILGQKVEFLVSFYNNEISEKSEIFDDQFSVERPDGSNFTLKIRSTKLEDSAMYFCASSDLIQGRGYEQYFGPGTRLTVT.

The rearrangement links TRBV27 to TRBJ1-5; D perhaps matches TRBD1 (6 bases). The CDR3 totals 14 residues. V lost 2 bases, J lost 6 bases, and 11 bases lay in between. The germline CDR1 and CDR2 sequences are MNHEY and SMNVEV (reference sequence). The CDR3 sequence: CASSLTTGRQPQHF. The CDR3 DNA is TGTGCCAGCAGTTTAACGACAGGTCGTCAGCCCCAGCATTTT.

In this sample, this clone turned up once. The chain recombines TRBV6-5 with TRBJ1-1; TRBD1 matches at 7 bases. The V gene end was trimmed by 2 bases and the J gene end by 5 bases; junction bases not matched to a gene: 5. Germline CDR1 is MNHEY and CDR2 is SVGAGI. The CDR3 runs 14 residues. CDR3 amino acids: CASSYLTGVTEAFF. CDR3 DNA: TGTGCCAGCAGTTACCTTACAGGGGTGACTGAAGCTTTCTTT.

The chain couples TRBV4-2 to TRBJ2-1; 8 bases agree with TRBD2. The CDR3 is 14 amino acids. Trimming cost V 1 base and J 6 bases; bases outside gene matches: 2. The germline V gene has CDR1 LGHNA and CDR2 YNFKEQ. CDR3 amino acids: CASSQVGTSNEQFF. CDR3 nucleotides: TGTGCCAGCAGCCAAGTGGGGACTAGCAATGAGCAGTTCTTC.